This TCR beta chain appears in the sequencing data of a study of shared clonotypes between healthy human individuals. This CDR3 region has 16 residues. Germline CDR1 LGHNT, CDR2 FRNRAP. V was pared by 0 bases and J by 7 bases, with 6 bases of the junction left unmatched. Measured with immunoSEQ multiplex PCR; TCRdb has only the in-frame clones, and not every one. The sample consists of about a million clones, about 75% of them appearing once. Healthy adults negative for HIV, lacking recent acute infections or vaccinations, served as donors. The sequenced sample consisted of memory CD4+ T cells sorted from blood. As to subset: CD45RA-negative fraction. This TCR derives from a man younger than 35 in good health. The chain joins TRBV12-5 to TRBJ2-1, with 10 bases identical to TRBD2. The CDR3 is CASGLVLGLAANEQFF. In DNA form, the CDR3 reads TGTGCTAGTGGTTTGGTACTAGGACTAGCGGCTAATGAGCAGTTCTTC.